The 7 T cell receptor beta chains in this list originate from one sample, sequenced in a study of CD8 T cells in ankylosing spondylitis. TCRdb called the 5' RACE reads again in MiXCR, with one record for every CDR3 protein. The data hold 55,000 or so distinct CDR3 sequences, with 6% to 7.5% observed a single time. Material: blood, either unsorted or a sorted T cell fraction (not recorded which). The receptors here all came from a female donor with ankylosing spondylitis or in good health (not recorded which).

This clonotype was picked up many times. The chain employs TRBV6-1 and TRBJ1-3, with TRBD1 matching over 7 bases. In germline, CDR1 is MNHNS, CDR2 SASEGT. V lost 6 bases, J lost 4 bases, and 6 bases stayed unmatched. The CDR3 has 14 residues. The CDR3 sequence: CASREGAGGNTIYF. The CDR3, as DNA: TGTGCCAGCAGGGAGGGGGCAGGAGGAAACACCATATATTTT.

This clonotype has more than one count but fewer than ten. The rearrangement joins TRBV5-1 to TRBJ1-6; the D is unclear. Germline CDR1 reads SGHRS; CDR2 reads YFSETQ. V lost 4 bases and J 10 bases, leaving 18 bases between the germline ends. This CDR3 region has 15 residues. For the CDR3, the DNA is TGCGCCAGCAGCCCTGTAAGGGCCCCTGACTCACCCCTCCACTTT. It yields the protein CASSPVRAPDSPLHF.

The genes are TRBV18 and TRBJ1-4; unclear D gene. Trimming cost V 0 bases and J 0 bases, with 8 bases left between them. The length of the CDR3 is 16 residues. Germline CDR1 and CDR2: KGHSH and LQKENI. This CDR3 is CASSPPSFATNEKLFF. The DNA for the CDR3 is TGTGCCAGCTCACCACCTTCATTTGCAACTAATGAAAAACTGTTTTTT.

This clonotype was detected ten times or more. The chain combines TRBV5-1 with TRBJ1-2; D is uncertain. Looked up from germline, CDR1 is SGHRS and CDR2 is YFSETQ. V was clipped by 0 bases and J by 5 bases, with 8 bases between them. The CDR3 consists of 13 residues. The CDR3 nucleotides read TGCGCCAGCAGCTTGGAGTCGGAGTATGGCTACACCTTC. Translated: CASSLESEYGYTF. The whole variable domain, remainder taken from reference TRBV5-1 and TRBJ1-2, is KAGVTQTPRYLIKTRGQQVTLSCSPISGHRSVSWYQQTPGQGLQFLFEYFSETQRNKGNFPGRFSGRQFSNSRSEMNVSTLELGDSALYLCASSLESEYGYTFGSGTRLTVV.

This clonotype was counted ten times or more. The chain carries TRBV5-1 and TRBJ1-1; D possibly corresponds to TRBD1 (6 bases). Looked up from germline, CDR1 is SGHRS and CDR2 is YFSETQ. V dropped 0 bases and J dropped 10 bases, with 19 bases sitting between them. The CDR3 consists of 15 residues. CDR3 bases: TGCGCCAGCAGCTTGGCCGAAGGGCAAGGGGGTGCAGCTTTCTTT. It encodes CASSLAEGQGGAAFF.

In this sample, this clonotype turned up many times. V and J are TRBV4-3 and TRBJ1-1; tentative D call: TRBD1 (6 bases). V was cut by 0 bases and J by 5 bases, with 13 bases left in between. Germline lookup yields CDR1 LGHNA and CDR2 YSLEER. The length of the CDR3 is 15 residues. The DNA for the CDR3 is TGCGCCAGCAGCCAAGAAATAGGGGGAGGGACTGAAGCTTTCTTT. Translation: CASSQEIGGGTEAFF.

This clonotype was detected ten times or more. In DNA, the CDR3 is TGCAGTGCTAGAGATCAGGTAGCGGGGGGTGGTGAGCAGTTCTTC. As protein: CSARDQVAGGGEQFF. This chain joins TRBV20-1 and TRBJ2-1, with 10 bases identical to TRBD2. From germline, CDR1 is DFQATT and CDR2 SNEGSKA (reference sequence). The CDR3 is made up of 15 amino acids. V dropped 0 bases and J dropped 9; count of bases not matched to a gene: 8.